In its sample, the clone carrying this T cell receptor (beta chain) was seen once. Antigen unknown. Data came from immunoSEQ multiplex PCR; TCRdb stores just in-frame clones and leaves some out. The repertoire includes 30,000 to 45,000 clones, 85% to 90% of them detected once, and 7% to 8% sits in the top ten. The data belong to a study of PD-1 blockade in classical Hodgkin lymphoma. Patients all relapsed after autologous stem cell transplantation, and there was variation in brentuximab vedotin exposure. This CDR3 contains 13 residues. V was trimmed by 9 bases and J by 0 bases, leaving 9 bases between them. CDR1 and CDR2 from the germline V gene are MDHEN and SYDVKM. General study results and limits: Patients who initiated nivolumab within 1 year of ASCT were excluded. The diversity seen at baseline in complete responders resembled that of newly diagnosed patients.

This TCR came from a human donor with classical Hodgkin lymphoma. The source was peripheral blood mononuclear cells (PBMCs), collected before the second cycle of nivolumab. J is TRBJ2-1 and V is TRBV28; D gene unclear. For the CDR3, the DNA is TGTGCCAGTCATTCTAGCTCCTACAATGAGCAGTTCTTC. This gives the protein CASHSSSYNEQFF.